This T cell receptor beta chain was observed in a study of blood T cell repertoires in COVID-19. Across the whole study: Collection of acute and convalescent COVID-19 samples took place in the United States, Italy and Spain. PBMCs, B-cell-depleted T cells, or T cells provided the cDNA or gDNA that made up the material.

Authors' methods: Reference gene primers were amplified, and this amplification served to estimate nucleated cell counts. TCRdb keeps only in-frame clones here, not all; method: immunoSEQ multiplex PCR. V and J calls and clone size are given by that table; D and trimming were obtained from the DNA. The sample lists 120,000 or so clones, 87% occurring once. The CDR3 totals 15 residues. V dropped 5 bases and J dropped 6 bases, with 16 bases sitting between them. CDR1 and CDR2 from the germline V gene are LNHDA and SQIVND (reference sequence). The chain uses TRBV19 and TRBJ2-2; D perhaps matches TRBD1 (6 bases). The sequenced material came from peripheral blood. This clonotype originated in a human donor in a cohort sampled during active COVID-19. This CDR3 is CASSLLNQGSGELFF. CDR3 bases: TGTGCCAGTAGTTTACTCAATCAGGGGTCCGGGGAGCTGTTTTTT.